These 5 T cell receptor beta chains were sequenced from one sample in a study of blood T cell repertoires in COVID-19 (TCRdb year 2020). Library preparation was by the immunoSEQ multiplex PCR assay. TCRdb provides this immuneACCESS table in a form limited to in-frame rearrangements. Some clones are lacking; in checked studies, under half of them reflect an unresolved V gene, and why the rest are absent is not known. The sample has fewer than 300,000 clones on record, under 85% of them singletons. The ten most abundant clones make up 0.85% to 1% of the sample. The sample taken for sequencing was peripheral blood. Source of these receptors: a human donor with COVID-19, enrolled during active disease. The donor label of this sample is uncertain.

This chain uses TRBV28 with TRBJ1-2; a weak D match, TRBD1 (6 bases). V was clipped by 6 bases and J by 4 bases, with 15 bases between them. This CDR3 has 14 residues. CDR1 and CDR2 from the germline V gene are MDHEN and SYDVKM. CDR3: CASRRPGGRYGYTF. The CDR3 DNA sequence: TGTGCCAGCAGGCGTCCGGGGGGCCGCTATGGCTACACCTTC.

The J gene is TRBJ2-7, the V gene TRBV10-3, with 11 bases fitting TRBD2. CDR1 and CDR2 from the germline V gene are ENHRY and SYGVKD. The CDR3 length is 14 residues. Unmatched junction bases numbered 4, after V lost 6 bases and J lost 3 bases. Written as DNA, the CDR3 is TGTGCCATCAGCACTAGCGGGAGTGACTACGAGCAGTACTTC. Translation gives CAISTSGSDYEQYF.

The CDR3 reads CASSSPASSATNEKLFF. CDR3 in DNA: TGTGCCAGCAGCTCACCGGCTAGCTCTGCAACTAATGAAAAACTGTTTTTT. This chain connects TRBV7-2 to TRBJ1-4; D unclear. The CDR3 extends over 17 amino acids. V was shortened by 4 bases and J by 0 bases, with 15 bases between the two germline ends. Germline V gene lookup returns CDR1 SGHTA and CDR2 FQGNSA.

The chain joins TRBV5-1 to TRBJ1-3, with D maybe TRBD1 (6 bases). The CDR3 length is 14 residues. With 3 bases removed from V and 3 bases from J, the gap between germline ends came to 10 bases. Germline V gene sequence: CDR1 SGHRS, CDR2 YFSETQ. The CDR3 DNA follows: TGCGCCAGCAGCTCACAGGGTCGTGGAAACACCATATATTTT. Its translation: CASSSQGRGNTIYF.

This rearrangement joins TRBV2 to TRBJ1-6; D unresolved. CDR3 size: 14 residues. The V and J ends lost 6 bases and 6 bases respectively, with 12 bases between them. From germline, CDR1 is SNHLY and CDR2 FYNNEI. CDR3 coding DNA: TGTGCCAGCAGCCGGGGATTCGGTAATTCACCCCTCCACTTT. It is translated as CASSRGFGNSPLHF.